Following are 13 T cell receptor beta chains from one sample sequenced in a study of blood T cell repertoires in COVID-19. Some clones are missing from TCRdb's copy, which holds only in-frame ones; the method was immunoSEQ multiplex PCR. This sample has tens of thousands of clones, with roughly 82% found just once. Sample: peripheral blood. Source of these receptors: a man aged 60 to 69 with acute or convalescent COVID-19.

The chain joins TRBV5-5 to TRBJ2-5; the match to TRBD2 covers 7 bases. With V trimmed by 4 bases and J by 1 base, 4 bases remained unmatched. CDR3 length: 14 amino acids. The germline V gene encodes CDR1 SGHKS and CDR2 YYEKEE (reference sequence). CDR3 residues: CASSRGGVQETQYF. In DNA form, the CDR3 reads TGTGCCAGCAGCCGTGGGGGGGTCCAAGAGACCCAGTACTTC.

Only a few counts were recorded for this clone. The gene calls are TRBV2 and TRBJ2-1, with D tentatively TRBD1 (5 bases). The CDR3 contains 14 residues. Germline values: CDR1 SNHLY, CDR2 FYNNEI. Trimming pared 8 bases from V and 5 bases from J, leaving 16 bases between. This chain's CDR3 is CASGVKGSNNEQFF. In nucleotides, the CDR3 is TGTGCCAGCGGGGTTAAGGGGTCCAACAATGAGCAGTTCTTC.

The chain has TRBV18 and TRBJ1-2; 7 bases match TRBD1. J lost 7 bases, V lost 5 bases, and 16 bases had no gene match. The CDR3 extends over 16 amino acids. Germline lookup yields CDR1 KGHSH and CDR2 LQKENI. CDR3 in amino acids: CASSLGLGRTGGGYTF. In DNA form, the CDR3 reads TGTGCCAGCTCATTGGGCCTCGGGCGGACAGGAGGTGGCTACACCTTC.

This clone was observed a single time. The chain carries TRBV11-2 and TRBJ1-2, with TRBD1 identical over 7 bases. J lost 2 bases, V lost 4 bases, and 7 bases had no gene match. Germline values: CDR1 SGHAT, CDR2 FQNNGV. The CDR3 is 15 amino acids. In DNA, the CDR3 is TGTGCCAGCAGCTCGACAGGGTCGGGAAACTATGGCTACACCTTC. Encoded protein: CASSSTGSGNYGYTF.

The V gene is TRBV30, the J gene TRBJ2-2; 9 bases match TRBD1. Trimming cost V 2 bases and J 3 bases; bases outside gene matches: 10. Germline V CDR1 and CDR2: GTSNPN, SVGIG (reference sequence). The CDR3 is made up of 17 amino acids. This CDR3 is CAWSPIPTGGYTGELFF. CDR3 in DNA: TGTGCCTGGAGTCCCATTCCGACAGGGGGATACACCGGGGAGCTGTTTTTT.

The J gene is TRBJ1-4, the V gene TRBV10-3, with 7 bases matching TRBD1. The CDR3 is 16 amino acids. The trim removed 6 bases at V and 3 bases at J, leaving 10 bases unmatched. Germline lookup yields CDR1 ENHRY and CDR2 SYGVKD. The DNA of the CDR3 is TGTGCCATCAGCCAACCCACAGGGGCGGCTAATGAAAAACTGTTTTTT. This encodes CAISQPTGAANEKLFF.

The chain employs TRBV2 and TRBJ2-7; tentative D call: TRBD1 (6 bases). The CDR3 has 13 amino acids. The germline CDR1 and CDR2 sequences are SNHLY and FYNNEI. V was pared by 9 bases and J by 0 bases, with 12 bases between. The CDR3 protein is CASEGVHSYEQYV. The CDR3 DNA sequence: TGTGCCAGTGAGGGGGTTCACTCCTACGAGCAGTACGTC.

This clone came up once. The chain couples TRBV27 to TRBJ1-1, with D unresolved. Germline CDR1 MNHEY, CDR2 SMNVEV (reference sequence). Trimming took off 0 bases at V and 6 bases at J, with 8 bases between the two ends. The CDR3 covers 13 residues. The CDR3 region is CASSLSGRAEAFF. In DNA, the CDR3 is TGTGCCAGCAGTTTATCAGGGCGGGCTGAAGCTTTCTTT.

This clone has only one observation. This chain joins TRBV18 and TRBJ1-2, with 7 nucleotides matching TRBD1. Germline-derived CDR1 and CDR2 are KGHSH and LQKENI. This CDR3 is built from 15 residues. V gave up 4 bases and J gave up 4 bases; unmatched junction bases: 9. Written as DNA, the CDR3 is TGTGCCAGCTCACGTGGACAGGTCGGCATCTATGGCTACACCTTC. Protein: CASSRGQVGIYGYTF.

This rearrangement joins TRBV28 to TRBJ1-1, with 9 nucleotides matching TRBD1. Germline V gene data show CDR1 as MDHEN and CDR2 as SYDVKM. The V and J ends lost 2 bases and 9 bases, in that order; junction bases with no gene match: 7. The CDR3 is 14 residues long. The CDR3 coding sequence is TGTGCCAGCAGTTTACCCGTGGGACAGGGAAAAGCTTTCTTT. It encodes CASSLPVGQGKAFF. The full variable domain, its missing parts supplied by reference TRBV28 and TRBJ1-1, is DVKVTQSSRYLVKRTGEKVFLECVQDMDHENMFWYRQDPGLGLRLIYFSYDVKMKEKGDIPEGYSVSREKKERFSLILESASTNQTSMYLCASSLPVGQGKAFFGQGTRLTVV.

The V and J genes are TRBV6-2 or TRBV6-3 and TRBJ1-5, with D possibly matching TRBD1 (6 bases). Germline loops: CDR1 MNHEY, CDR2 SVGEGT. This CDR3 contains 14 residues. The germline V and J ends were trimmed by 2 bases and 4 bases, with 9 bases remaining between them. CDR3 sequence: CASSYGTLNQPQHF. CDR3 nucleotides: TGTGCCAGCAGTTACGGGACACTTAATCAGCCCCAGCATTTT.

The chain links TRBV5-1 to TRBJ1-2, with 8 bases identical to TRBD1. CDR1 is SGHRS and CDR2 is YFSETQ in the germline V gene. CDR3 length equals 13 residues. The V segment lost 4 bases and the J segment 4 bases; nucleotides outside the gene matches: 3. Written as DNA, the CDR3 is TGCGCCAGCAGCACGACAGGGGCCTATGGCTACACCTTC. Translation: CASSTTGAYGYTF.

The rearrangement links TRBV3-1 (or the pseudogene TRBV3-2) to TRBJ1-4; no reliable D call. The CDR3 spans 15 residues. V lost 4 bases and J lost 8, with 17 bases in between. Looked up from germline, CDR1 is LGHDT and CDR2 is YNNKEL (reference sequence). The CDR3: CASSPGGSTREKLFF. For the CDR3, the DNA is TGTGCCAGCAGCCCGGGCGGGTCAACAAGGGAAAAACTGTTTTTT.